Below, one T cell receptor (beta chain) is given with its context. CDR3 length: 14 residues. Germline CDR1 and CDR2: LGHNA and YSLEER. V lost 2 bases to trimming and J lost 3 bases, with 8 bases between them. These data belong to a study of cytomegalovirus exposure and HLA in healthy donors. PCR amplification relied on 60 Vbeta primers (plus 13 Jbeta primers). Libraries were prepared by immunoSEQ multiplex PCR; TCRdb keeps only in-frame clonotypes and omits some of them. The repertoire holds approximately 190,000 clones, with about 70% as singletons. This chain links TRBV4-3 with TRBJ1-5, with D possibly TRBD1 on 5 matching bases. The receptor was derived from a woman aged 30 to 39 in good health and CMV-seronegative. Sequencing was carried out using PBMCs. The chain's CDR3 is CASSQFGHNQPQHF. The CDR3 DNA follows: TGCGCCAGCAGCCAATTCGGACACAATCAGCCCCAGCATTTT.